This T cell receptor beta chain derives from a study of blood T cell repertoires in COVID-19. Study-wide context: The United States, Italy and Spain provided the acute and convalescent COVID-19 samples. Sources were T cells, B-cell-depleted T cells, or PBMCs; the material itself was cDNA or gDNA.

CDR3 length equals 15 residues. Germline lookup yields CDR1 MRHNA and CDR2 SNTAGT. Trimming took 2 bases from V and 7 from J; bases not matched to a gene: 5. Original handling: Amplification of reference gene primers provided the estimated nucleated cell counts. Sequencing was performed with immunoSEQ multiplex PCR; in TCRdb, only in-frame clones are kept and a portion is missing. From that table come the V and J calls and clone size; the DNA was used to work out D and trimming. Of some 220,000 clones in the sample, 75% to 85% were seen once. The J gene is TRBJ1-6, the V gene TRBV6-4; TRBD1 aligns across 7 bases. This TCR derives from a man aged 50-60 years with COVID-19, enrolled during active disease. Sequenced: peripheral blood. The CDR3 loop reads CASSDQADRNSPLHF. The CDR3 nucleotides are TGTGCCAGCAGTGACCAAGCGGACAGGAATTCACCCCTCCACTTT.